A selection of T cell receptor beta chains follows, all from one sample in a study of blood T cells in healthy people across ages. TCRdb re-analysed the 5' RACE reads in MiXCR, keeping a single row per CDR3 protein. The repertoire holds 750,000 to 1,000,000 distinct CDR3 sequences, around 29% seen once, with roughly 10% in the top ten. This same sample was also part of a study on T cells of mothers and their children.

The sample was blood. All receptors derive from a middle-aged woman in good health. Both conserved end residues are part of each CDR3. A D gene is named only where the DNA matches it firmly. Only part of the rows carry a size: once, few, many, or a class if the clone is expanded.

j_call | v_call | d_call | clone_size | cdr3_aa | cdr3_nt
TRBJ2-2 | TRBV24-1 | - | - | CATTRDGDTGELFF | TGTGCCACCACCAGGGACGGTGACACCGGGGAGCTGTTTTTT
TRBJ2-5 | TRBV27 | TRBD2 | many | CASMGTSGGTQETQYF | TGTGCCAGCATGGGGACTAGCGGGGGGACCCAAGAGACCCAGTACTTC
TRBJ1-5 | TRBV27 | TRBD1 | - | CASSSVDRDNQPQHF | TGTGCCAGCAGTTCCGTAGACAGGGACAATCAGCCCCAGCATTTT
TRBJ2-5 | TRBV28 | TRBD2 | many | CASRPGGPQETQYF | TGTGCCAGCAGACCGGGGGGACCCCAAGAGACCCAGTACTTC
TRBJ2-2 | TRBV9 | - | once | CASSVQLTGELFF | TGTGCCAGCAGCGTTCAGCTAACCGGGGAGCTGTTTTTT
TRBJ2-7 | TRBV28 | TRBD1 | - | CASSLLQGSSYEQYF | TGTGCCAGCAGCTTGCTACAGGGGAGCTCCTACGAGCAGTACTTC
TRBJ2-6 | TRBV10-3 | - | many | CAISDFGRRSGANVLTF | TGTGCCATCAGTGATTTTGGCAGGAGATCTGGGGCCAACGTCCTGACTTTC
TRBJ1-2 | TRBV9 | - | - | CASSVGRGIVSDGYTF | TGTGCCAGCAGCGTTGGACGGGGGATCGTAAGCGATGGCTACACCTTC
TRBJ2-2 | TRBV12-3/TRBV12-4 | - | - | CASSFMGNPGELFF | TGTGCCAGCAGTTTTATGGGGAACCCCGGGGAGCTGTTTTTT
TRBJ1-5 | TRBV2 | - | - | CASADTGSNQPRHF | TGTGCCAGCGCGGACACCGGATCCAATCAGCCCCGGCATTTT
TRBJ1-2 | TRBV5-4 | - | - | CASSLTTGTDGYTF | TGTGCCAGCAGCTTGACCACAGGGACGGATGGCTACACCTTC
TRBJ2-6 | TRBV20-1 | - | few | CSASKGLGAASGANVLTF | TGCAGTGCTAGTAAGGGTTTGGGGGCGGCCTCTGGGGCCAACGTCCTGACTTTC
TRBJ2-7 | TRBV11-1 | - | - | CASSLGAVPPYEQYF | TGTGCCAGCAGCCTTGGGGCAGTTCCCCCCTACGAGCAGTACTTC
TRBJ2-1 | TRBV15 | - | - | CATSRDLRQNNEQFF | TGTGCCACCAGCAGAGATCTCAGGCAGAACAATGAGCAGTTCTTC
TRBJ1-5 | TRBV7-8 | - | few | CASSLGPQTVKVQPQHF | TGTGCCAGCAGCTTGGGACCCCAGACCGTCAAGGTACAGCCCCAGCATTTT
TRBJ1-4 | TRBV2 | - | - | CASRAQPGGANEKLFF | TGTGCCAGCAGAGCCCAACCGGGGGGGGCGAATGAAAAACTGTTTTTT
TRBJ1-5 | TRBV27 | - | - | CASKPGMGNQPQHF | TGTGCCAGCAAGCCGGGAATGGGCAATCAGCCCCAGCATTTT
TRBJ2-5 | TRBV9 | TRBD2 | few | CASSVAGGAVETQYF | TGTGCCAGCAGCGTAGCCGGGGGGGCGGTGGAGACCCAGTACTTC
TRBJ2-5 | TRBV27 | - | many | CASSIAPRTQYF | TGTGCCAGCAGCATAGCCCCCCGGACCCAGTACTTC
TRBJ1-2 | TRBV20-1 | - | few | CSAFRAQANNGYTF | TGCAGTGCTTTCAGGGCTCAGGCAAACAATGGCTACACCTTC
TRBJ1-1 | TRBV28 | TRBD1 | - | CASSRFRGLGTEAFF | TGTGCCAGCAGTCGCTTCAGGGGGCTGGGCACTGAAGCTTTCTTT
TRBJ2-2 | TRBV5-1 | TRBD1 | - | CASSLQDRTHTGELFF | TGCGCCAGCAGCCTCCAGGACAGGACCCACACCGGGGAGCTGTTTTTT
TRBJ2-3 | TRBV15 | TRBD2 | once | CATMRAAGGQHTQYF | TGTGCCACCATGCGGGCAGCGGGAGGTCAACATACGCAGTATTTT
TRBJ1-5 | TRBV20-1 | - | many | CSAREGGKPQHF | TGCAGTGCTAGAGAAGGGGGGAAGCCCCAGCATTTT
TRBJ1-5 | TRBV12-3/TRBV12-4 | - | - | CASSADRFSGNQPQHF | TGTGCCAGCAGTGCCGACAGGTTTTCAGGCAATCAGCCCCAGCATTTT
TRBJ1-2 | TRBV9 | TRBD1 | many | CASSVDGWGTGDYGYTF | TGTGCCAGCAGCGTAGATGGTTGGGGGACAGGGGACTATGGCTACACCTTC
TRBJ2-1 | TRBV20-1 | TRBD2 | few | CSATSGGSTYNEQFF | TGCAGTGCTACTAGCGGGGGAAGCACCTACAATGAGCAGTTCTTC
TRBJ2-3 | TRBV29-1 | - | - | CSAALGGRTDTQYF | TGCAGCGCCGCCCTGGGGGGGCGCACAGATACGCAGTATTTT
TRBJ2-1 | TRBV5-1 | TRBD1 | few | CASSLGTGADPYNEQFF | TGCGCCAGCAGCCTAGGGACAGGGGCTGACCCCTACAATGAGCAGTTCTTC
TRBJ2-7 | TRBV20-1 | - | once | CSARDFRERTCEQYF | TGCAGTGCTAGAGATTTCCGGGAAAGGACCTGCGAGCAGTACTTC
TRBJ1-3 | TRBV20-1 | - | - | CSARNTLAGNTIYF | TGCAGTGCTAGAAACACCCTCGCTGGAAACACCATATATTTT
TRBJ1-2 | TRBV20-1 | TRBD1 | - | CSATRDSINYGYTF | TGCAGTGCCACCCGGGACAGTATTAACTATGGCTACACCTTC
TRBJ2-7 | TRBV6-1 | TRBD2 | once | CASVLAGAIPYEQYF | TGTGCCAGCGTACTAGCGGGGGCTATCCCCTACGAGCAGTACTTC
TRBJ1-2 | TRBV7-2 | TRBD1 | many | CASSRDREYGYTF | TGTGCCAGCAGCCGGGACAGAGAATATGGCTACACCTTC
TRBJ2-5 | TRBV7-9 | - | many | CASSLGHGRTQYF | TGTGCCAGCAGCTTAGGGCATGGACGGACCCAGTACTTC
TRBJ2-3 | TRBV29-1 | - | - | CSVVEGATDTQYF | TGCAGCGTTGTGGAGGGGGCCACAGATACGCAGTATTTT
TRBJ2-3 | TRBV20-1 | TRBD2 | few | CSARDASGVADTQYF | TGCAGTGCTAGAGATGCTAGCGGGGTAGCTGATACGCAGTATTTT
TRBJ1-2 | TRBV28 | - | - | CASSIYGNGYTF | TGTGCCAGCAGTATTTATGGGAACGGCTACACCTTC
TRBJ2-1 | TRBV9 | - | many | CASSVGQGTSNEQFF | TGTGCCAGCAGCGTAGGGCAGGGGACCTCCAATGAGCAGTTCTTC
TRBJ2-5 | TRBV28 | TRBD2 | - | CASSSASGGLLAQYF | TGTGCCAGCAGTTCGGCTAGCGGGGGCTTACTGGCCCAGTACTTC
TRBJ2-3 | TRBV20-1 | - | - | CSARRAGMTDTQYF | TGCAGTGCTAGAAGGGCGGGGATGACAGATACGCAGTATTTT